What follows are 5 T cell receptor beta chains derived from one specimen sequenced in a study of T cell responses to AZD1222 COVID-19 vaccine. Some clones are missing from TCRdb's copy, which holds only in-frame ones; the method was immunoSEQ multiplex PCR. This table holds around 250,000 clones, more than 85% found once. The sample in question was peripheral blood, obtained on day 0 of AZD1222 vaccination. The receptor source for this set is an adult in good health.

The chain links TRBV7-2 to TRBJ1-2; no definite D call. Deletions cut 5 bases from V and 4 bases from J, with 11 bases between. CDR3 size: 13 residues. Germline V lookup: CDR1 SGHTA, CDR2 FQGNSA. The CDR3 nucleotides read TGTGCCAGCAGCGCCGTCCGGGCCTATGGCTACACCTTC. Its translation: CASSAVRAYGYTF.

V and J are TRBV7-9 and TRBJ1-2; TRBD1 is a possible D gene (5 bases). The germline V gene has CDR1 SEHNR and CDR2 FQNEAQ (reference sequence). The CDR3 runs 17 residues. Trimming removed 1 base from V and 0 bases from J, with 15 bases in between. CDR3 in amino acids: CASSLGGGSPTNYGYTF. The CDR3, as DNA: TGTGCCAGCAGCTTAGGGGGGGGAAGCCCGACTAACTATGGCTACACCTTC.

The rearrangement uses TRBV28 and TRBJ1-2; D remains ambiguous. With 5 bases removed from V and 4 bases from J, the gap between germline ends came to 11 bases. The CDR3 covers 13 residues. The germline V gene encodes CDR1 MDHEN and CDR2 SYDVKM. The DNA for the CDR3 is TGTGCCAGCAGTGAAGGACGGGGCTATGGCTACACCTTC. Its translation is CASSEGRGYGYTF.

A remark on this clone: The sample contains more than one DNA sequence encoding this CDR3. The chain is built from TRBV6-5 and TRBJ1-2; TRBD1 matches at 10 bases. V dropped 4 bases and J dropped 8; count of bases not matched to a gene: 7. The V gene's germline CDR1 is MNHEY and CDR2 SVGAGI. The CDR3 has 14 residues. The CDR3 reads CASSSDRGLGGYTF. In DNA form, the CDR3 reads TGTGCCAGCAGTTCCGACAGGGGGCTTGGAGGCTACACCTTC.

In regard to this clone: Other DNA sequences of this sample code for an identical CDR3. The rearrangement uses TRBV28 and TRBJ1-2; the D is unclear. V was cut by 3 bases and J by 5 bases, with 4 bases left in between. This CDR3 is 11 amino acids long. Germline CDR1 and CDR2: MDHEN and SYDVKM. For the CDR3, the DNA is TGTGCCAGCAGTTTTAAATATGGCTACACCTTC. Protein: CASSFKYGYTF.